A single sample is the source of the 12 T cell receptor beta chains below, sequenced in a study of technical replicates of blood from several donors. Repertoires were generated with immunoSEQ multiplex PCR, while TCRdb's copy carries only in-frame clones and drops some. This sample has 75,000 to 95,000 clones, with approximately 91% found just once. Sequencing was performed on T cells isolated from PBMCs. Receptor source: a human donor in good health.

The CDR3 region is CASSQGTGVFGELFF. CDR3 DNA: TGTGCCAGCAGCCAAGGAACAGGGGTCTTCGGGGAGCTGTTTTTT. This rearrangement joins TRBV14 to TRBJ2-2; the match to TRBD1 covers 7 bases. CDR1 is SGHDN, CDR2 FVKESK, per germline. J gave up 7 bases and V 1 base, and 6 bases lay outside the gene matches. The CDR3 runs to 15 residues.

The chain joins TRBV6-6 to TRBJ2-2; 7 bases fit TRBD2. Germline lookup yields CDR1 MNHNY and CDR2 SVGAGI (reference sequence). V lost 0 bases, J lost 3 bases, and 4 bases stayed unmatched. The CDR3 extends over 16 amino acids. The CDR3 DNA sequence: TGTGCCAGCAGTTACTCGAGTGGGGGGGACACCGGGGAGCTGTTTTTT. It codes for CASSYSSGGDTGELFF.

V gene TRBV2 combines with J gene TRBJ2-2; 7 positions match TRBD2. Trimming at V came to 2 bases and at J to 7 bases, leaving 10 bases not matched to a gene. Per germline, CDR1 SNHLY and CDR2 FYNNEI. CDR3 size: 16 residues. This chain's CDR3 is CASSESELAMGGELFF. The CDR3 DNA sequence: TGTGCCAGCAGTGAATCGGAACTAGCGATGGGCGGGGAGCTGTTTTTT.

Comments on this clone: An end of the junction differs from the germline gene, which may be a read error. V gene TRBV6-5 combines with J gene TRBJ1-2; 7 bases agree with TRBD1. CDR3 size: 15 residues. Per the germline V gene, CDR1 is MNHEY and CDR2 is SVGAGI. DNA for the CDR3: TGTGCCAGCAGCTACTATCGGGACAGCCTCTATGGCTACACCTTC. Encoded protein: CASSYYRDSLYGYTF.

The chain joins TRBV27 to TRBJ2-1, with TRBD2 matching over 8 bases. This CDR3 is 16 amino acids long. CDR1 is MNHEY and CDR2 is SMNVEV in the germline V gene (reference sequence). Germline trimming cut 10 bases from V and 7 bases from J; bases unmatched to any gene: 18. Written as DNA, the CDR3 is TGTGCCACCGCACTTTTGGGGACTAGTTCTACTAATGAGCAGTTCTTC. Amino acid sequence: CATALLGTSSTNEQFF.

The chain is built from TRBV6-5 and TRBJ1-2; TRBD1 aligns across 8 bases. The V segment lost 5 bases and the J segment 7 bases; nucleotides outside the gene matches: 9. Germline V gives CDR1 MNHEY, CDR2 SVGAGI. CDR3 length equals 14 residues. The CDR3 loop is CASSLGQAEGGYTF. The CDR3 DNA sequence: TGTGCCAGCAGTCTGGGACAGGCGGAGGGTGGCTACACCTTC.

This clone was counted once. The CDR3, as DNA: TGCAGTGCTAGTAAAGATACGCAGTATTTT. It specifies CSASKDTQYF. The rearrangement links TRBV20-1 to TRBJ2-3; D is unclear. From germline, CDR1 is DFQATT and CDR2 SNEGSKA (reference sequence). The CDR3 consists of 10 residues. Trimming took 3 bases from V and 5 from J, leaving 3 bases between them.

The chain links TRBV5-1 to TRBJ2-7; perhaps TRBD1 as D (6 bases). CDR3 size: 14 residues. Germline CDR1 SGHRS, CDR2 YFSETQ. Trimming stripped 2 bases from V and 0 bases from J, with 9 bases between. DNA for the CDR3: TGCGCCAGCAGCTTTGGGGACACCTCCTACGAGCAGTACTTC. Residues: CASSFGDTSYEQYF.

The genes are TRBV5-1 and TRBJ2-3; possible D gene TRBD1, 6 bases. From germline, CDR1 is SGHRS and CDR2 YFSETQ. CDR3 length: 14 residues. Trimming took off 4 bases at V and 0 bases at J, with 9 bases between the two ends. CDR3 DNA sequence: TGCGCCAGCAGCCCGGACAGTAGCACAGATACGCAGTATTTT. The encoded protein is CASSPDSSTDTQYF.

The rearrangement uses TRBV2 and TRBJ2-1; D gene uncertain. The germline gives CDR1 SNHLY, CDR2 FYNNEI. The CDR3 is 13 amino acids. Trimming stripped 4 bases from V and 8 bases from J, with 12 bases between. CDR3 sequence (DNA): TGTGCCAGCAGTGTGCCCTCTGGGCATGAGCAGTTCTTC. Encoded protein: CASSVPSGHEQFF.

The CDR3 bases are TGTGCCAGCAGTTTATATCCGGGAGGATCCTACGAGCAGTACTTC. Its translation: CASSLYPGGSYEQYF. The rearrangement links TRBV27 to TRBJ2-7; 7 bases are a match to TRBD2. The germline V gene has CDR1 MNHEY and CDR2 SMNVEV (reference sequence). CDR3 length: 15 residues. Trimming took 1 base from V and 1 from J; bases not matched to a gene: 4.

V gene TRBV7-9 combines with J gene TRBJ1-2, with TRBD1 as a possible D gene (6 bases). This CDR3 region has 15 residues. From germline, CDR1 is SEHNR and CDR2 FQNEAQ (reference sequence). Between the trimmed V and J ends, which lost 5 bases and 4 bases, there was a span of 17 bases. For the CDR3, the DNA is TGTGCCAGCAGCCTGTCAGGGGATTTTAGCTATGGCTACACCTTC. Amino acids: CASSLSGDFSYGYTF.